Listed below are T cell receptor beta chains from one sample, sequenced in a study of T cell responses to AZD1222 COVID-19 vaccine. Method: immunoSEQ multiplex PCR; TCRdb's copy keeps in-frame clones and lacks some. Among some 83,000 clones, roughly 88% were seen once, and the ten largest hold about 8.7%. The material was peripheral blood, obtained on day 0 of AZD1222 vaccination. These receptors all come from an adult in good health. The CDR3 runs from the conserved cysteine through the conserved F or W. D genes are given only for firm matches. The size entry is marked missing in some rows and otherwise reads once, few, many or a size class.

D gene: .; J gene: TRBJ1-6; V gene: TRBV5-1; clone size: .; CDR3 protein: CASSLGGGGSPLHF; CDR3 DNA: TGCGCCAGCAGCTTGGGTGGCGGGGGTTCACCCCTCCACTTT
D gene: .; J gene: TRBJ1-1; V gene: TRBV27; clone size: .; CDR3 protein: CASFMQGPKTEAFF; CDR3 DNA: TGTGCCAGCTTCATGCAGGGACCTAAGACTGAAGCTTTCTTT
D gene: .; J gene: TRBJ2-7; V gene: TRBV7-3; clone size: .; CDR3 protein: CASGEQGSKQYF; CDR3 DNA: TGTGCCAGCGGGGAGCAGGGGAGTAAGCAGTACTTC
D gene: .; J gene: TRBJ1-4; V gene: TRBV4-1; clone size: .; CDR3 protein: CASSRLGGSNEKLFF; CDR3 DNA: TGCGCCAGCAGCCGATTAGGGGGATCTAATGAAAAACTGTTTTTT
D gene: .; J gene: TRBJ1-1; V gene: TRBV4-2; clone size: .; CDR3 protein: CASSQDSGRTEAFF; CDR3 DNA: TGTGCCAGCAGCCAAGATTCGGGACGAACTGAAGCTTTCTTT
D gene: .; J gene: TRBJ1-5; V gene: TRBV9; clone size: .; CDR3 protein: CASSVGDINQPQHF; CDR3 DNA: TGTGCCAGCAGCGTAGGGGACATAAATCAGCCCCAGCATTTT
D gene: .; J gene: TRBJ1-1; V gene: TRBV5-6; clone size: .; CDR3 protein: CASSSIILQATEAFF; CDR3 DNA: TGTGCCAGCAGCTCCATCATCCTACAGGCCACTGAAGCTTTCTTT
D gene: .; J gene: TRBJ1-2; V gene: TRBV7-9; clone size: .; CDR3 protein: CASSLAAGVFAGYTF; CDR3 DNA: TGTGCCAGCAGCTTAGCGGCCGGGGTTTTCGCTGGCTACACCTTC
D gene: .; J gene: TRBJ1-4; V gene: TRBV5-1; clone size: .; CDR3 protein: CASSFLSANEKLFF; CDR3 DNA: TGCGCCAGCAGCTTTTTGAGTGCTAATGAAAAACTGTTTTTT
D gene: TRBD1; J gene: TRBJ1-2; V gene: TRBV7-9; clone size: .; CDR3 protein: CASSFRDREMTRGYTF; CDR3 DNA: TGTGCCAGCAGCTTCCGGGACAGGGAGATGACTAGGGGCTACACCTTC
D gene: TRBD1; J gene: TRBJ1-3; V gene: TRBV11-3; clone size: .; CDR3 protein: CASRPLGTGTGQGNTIYF; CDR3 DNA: TGTGCCAGCAGACCTCTTGGGACCGGGACAGGGCAGGGAAACACCATATATTTT
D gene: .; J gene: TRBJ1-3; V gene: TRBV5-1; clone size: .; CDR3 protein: CASSPPLGTSSGNTIYF; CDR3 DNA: TGCGCCAGCAGCCCACCCCTAGGAACCAGCTCTGGAAACACCATATATTTT
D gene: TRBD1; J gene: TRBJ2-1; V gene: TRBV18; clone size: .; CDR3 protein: CASSPQDRLLGEQFF; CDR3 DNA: TGTGCCAGCTCACCCCAGGACAGGCTCCTGGGTGAGCAGTTCTTC
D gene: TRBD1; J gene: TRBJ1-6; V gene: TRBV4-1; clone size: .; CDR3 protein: CASSRSGTGTHSPLHF; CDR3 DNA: TGCGCCAGCAGCCGATCCGGGACAGGGACCCACTCACCCCTCCACTTT
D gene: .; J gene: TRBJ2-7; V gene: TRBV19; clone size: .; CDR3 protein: CASSIFTGAYEQYF; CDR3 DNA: TGTGCCAGTAGTATTTTCACGGGAGCCTACGAGCAGTACTTC
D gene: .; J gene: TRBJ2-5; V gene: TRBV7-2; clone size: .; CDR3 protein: CASSLERGSGTQYF; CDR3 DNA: TGTGCCAGCAGCTTAGAACGGGGAAGCGGGACCCAGTACTTC
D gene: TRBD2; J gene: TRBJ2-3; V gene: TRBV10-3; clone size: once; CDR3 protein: CAIEAGGQGDTQYF; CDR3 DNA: TGTGCCATCGAAGCGGGAGGGCAGGGAGATACGCAGTATTTT
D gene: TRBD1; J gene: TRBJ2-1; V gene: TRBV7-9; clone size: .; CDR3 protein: CASSSKGTGTYNEQFF; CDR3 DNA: TGTGCCAGCAGCTCGAAAGGGACAGGTACCTACAATGAGCAGTTCTTC
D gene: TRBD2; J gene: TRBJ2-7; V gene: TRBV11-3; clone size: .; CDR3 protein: CASSLLGTSAPHEQYF; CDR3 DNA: TGTGCCAGCAGCTTACTGGGGACTAGCGCTCCCCACGAGCAGTACTTC
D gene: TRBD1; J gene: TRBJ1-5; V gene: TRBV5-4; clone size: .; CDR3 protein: CASSVGTVGQPQHF; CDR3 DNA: TGTGCCAGCAGCGTTGGGACAGTTGGTCAGCCCCAGCATTTT
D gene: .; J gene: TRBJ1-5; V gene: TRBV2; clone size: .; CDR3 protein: CASSGQSTSNQPQHF; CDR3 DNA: TGTGCCAGCAGTGGCCAGTCGACAAGCAATCAGCCCCAGCATTTT
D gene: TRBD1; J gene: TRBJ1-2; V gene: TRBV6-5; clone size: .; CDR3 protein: CASTLDREKIWGYTF; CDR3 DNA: TGTGCCAGCACCTTGGACAGGGAAAAGATCTGGGGCTACACCTTC
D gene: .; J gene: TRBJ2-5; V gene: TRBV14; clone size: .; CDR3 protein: CASSQEGRAAETQYF; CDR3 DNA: TGTGCCAGCAGCCAAGAGGGGCGGGCAGCAGAGACCCAGTACTTC
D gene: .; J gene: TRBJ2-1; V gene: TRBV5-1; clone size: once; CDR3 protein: CASSFTDSEQFF; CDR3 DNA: TGCGCCAGCAGCTTTACCGACAGTGAGCAGTTCTTC
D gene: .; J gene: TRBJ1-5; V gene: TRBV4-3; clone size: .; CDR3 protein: CASSQDYREPQHF; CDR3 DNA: TGCGCCAGCAGCCAAGATTATAGGGAACCCCAGCATTTT
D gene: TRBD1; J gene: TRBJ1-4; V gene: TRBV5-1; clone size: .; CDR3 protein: CASSLEGAVGEKLFF; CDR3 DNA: TGCGCCAGCAGCCTGGAGGGGGCGGTGGGTGAAAAACTGTTTTTT
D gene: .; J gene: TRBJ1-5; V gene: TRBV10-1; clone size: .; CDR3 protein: CASSEYKGLEPQHF; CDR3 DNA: TGCGCCAGCAGTGAATATAAGGGCCTGGAGCCCCAGCATTTT
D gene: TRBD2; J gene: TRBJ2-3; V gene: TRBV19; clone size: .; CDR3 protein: CASGTRGRTQYF; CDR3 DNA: TGTGCCAGCGGGACTAGGGGGAGGACGCAGTATTTT
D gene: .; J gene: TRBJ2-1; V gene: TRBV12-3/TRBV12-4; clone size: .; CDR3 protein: CASSFFALEQFF; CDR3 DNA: TGTGCCAGCAGTTTCTTTGCCCTTGAGCAGTTCTTC
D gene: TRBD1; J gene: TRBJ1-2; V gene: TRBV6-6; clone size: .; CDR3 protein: CASREAPGQGGGYTF; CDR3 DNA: TGTGCCAGCAGGGAGGCCCCTGGACAGGGGGGAGGCTACACCTTC
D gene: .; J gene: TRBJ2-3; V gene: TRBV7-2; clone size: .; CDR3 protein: CASSLLTGTQYF; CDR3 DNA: TGTGCCAGCAGCTTACTCACAGGGACGCAGTATTTT
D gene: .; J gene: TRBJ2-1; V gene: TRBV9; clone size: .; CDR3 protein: CASSSPRVVEQFF; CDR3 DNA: TGTGCCAGCAGCTCCCCCAGGGTGGTTGAGCAGTTCTTC
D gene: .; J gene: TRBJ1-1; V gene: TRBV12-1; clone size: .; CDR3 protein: CAIPCSPNTEAFF; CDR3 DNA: TGTGCCATCCCATGCTCTCCGAACACTGAAGCTTTCTTT
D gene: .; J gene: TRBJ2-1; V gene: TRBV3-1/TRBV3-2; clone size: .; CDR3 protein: CASSHSSYNEQFF; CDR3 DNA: TGTGCCAGCAGCCACAGCTCCTACAATGAGCAGTTCTTC
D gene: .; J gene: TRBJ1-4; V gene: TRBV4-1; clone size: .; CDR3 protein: CASSQDLWQKNEKLFF; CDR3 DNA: TGCGCCAGCAGCCAAGATCTTTGGCAGAAAAATGAAAAACTGTTTTTT
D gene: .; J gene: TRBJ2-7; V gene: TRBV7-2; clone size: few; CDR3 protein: CASSLGPGGVYEQYF; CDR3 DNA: TGTGCCAGCAGCTTAGGCCCAGGAGGGGTCTACGAGCAGTACTTC
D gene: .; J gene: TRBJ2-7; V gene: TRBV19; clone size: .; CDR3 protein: CASSIDTGHLSYEQYF; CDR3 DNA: TGTGCCAGTAGTATAGATACGGGACACCTCTCCTACGAGCAGTACTTC
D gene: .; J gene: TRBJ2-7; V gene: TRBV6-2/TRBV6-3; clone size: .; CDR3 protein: CASSYLTGFYEQYF; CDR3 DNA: TGTGCCAGCAGTTACCTAACAGGGTTCTACGAGCAGTACTTC
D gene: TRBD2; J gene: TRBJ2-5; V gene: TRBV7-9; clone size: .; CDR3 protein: CASSLEGLAEETQYF; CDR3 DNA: TGTGCCAGCAGCTTAGAAGGGCTAGCGGAAGAGACCCAGTACTTC
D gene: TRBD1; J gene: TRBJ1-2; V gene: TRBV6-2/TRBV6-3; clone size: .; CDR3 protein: CASSYEGTVNYGYTF; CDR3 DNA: TGTGCCAGCAGTTACGAGGGGACAGTTAACTATGGCTACACCTTC
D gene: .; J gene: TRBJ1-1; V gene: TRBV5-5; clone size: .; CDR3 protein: CASRQGPGTVGTEAFF; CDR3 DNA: TGTGCCAGCAGGCAGGGCCCTGGGACGGTGGGCACTGAAGCTTTCTTT
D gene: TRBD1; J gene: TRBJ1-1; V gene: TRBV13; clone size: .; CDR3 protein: CASSGQGAEAFF; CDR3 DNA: TGTGCCAGCAGCGGACAGGGGGCCGAAGCTTTCTTT
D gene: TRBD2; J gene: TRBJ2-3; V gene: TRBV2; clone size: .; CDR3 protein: CASSRTSGRADTQYF; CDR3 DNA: TGTGCCAGCAGTCGGACTAGCGGGAGGGCAGATACGCAGTATTTT
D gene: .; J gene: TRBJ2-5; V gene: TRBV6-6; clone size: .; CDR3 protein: CASTTSVGSTKTQYF; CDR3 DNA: TGTGCCAGCACTACCTCCGTGGGTTCTACGAAGACCCAGTACTTC
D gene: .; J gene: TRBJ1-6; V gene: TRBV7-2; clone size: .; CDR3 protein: CASSRTAYNSPLHF; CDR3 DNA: TGTGCCAGCAGCCGGACAGCATATAATTCACCCCTCCACTTT
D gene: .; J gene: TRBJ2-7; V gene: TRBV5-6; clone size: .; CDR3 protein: CASSRWGIGYEQYF; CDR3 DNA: TGTGCCAGCAGCCGTTGGGGGATTGGATACGAGCAGTACTTC
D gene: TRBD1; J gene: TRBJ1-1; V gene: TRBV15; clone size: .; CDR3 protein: CATSRDLPGGTGMNTEAFF; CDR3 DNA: TGTGCCACCAGCAGAGATCTACCAGGGGGGACAGGGATGAACACTGAAGCTTTCTTT
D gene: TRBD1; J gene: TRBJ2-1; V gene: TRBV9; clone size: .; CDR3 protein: CASSVGTGAYNEQFF; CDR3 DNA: TGTGCCAGCAGCGTCGGGACAGGGGCTTACAATGAGCAGTTCTTC